This entry describes one T cell receptor (beta chain). The specificity of this receptor is unknown. This clone may be a read error of a much larger clone one base away. This sample stems from a study of regulatory T cells in long-lasting Graves disease (dated by TCRdb to the early 2020s). About the study as a whole: To count as having persistent Graves' disease, a patient had to have received antithyroid drug treatment for over 5 years with TSH receptor autoantibodies remaining persistently positive. A total of around 35 samples were covered by TCR sequencing, comprising approximately 13 persistent and around 20 newly diagnosed Graves' disease patients. The study was registered as a clinical trial and conducted in China. Peripheral blood TCR sequencing and RNA sequencing compared persistent Graves' disease patients with newly diagnosed Graves' disease patients. Persistent Graves' disease patients in the clinical cohort had taken antithyroid drugs for roughly ten years on average.

The time point label of this sample denotes: persistent/refractory GD, antithyroid drugs over 5 years with positive TRAb. RNA was extracted from PBMCs in TRIzol for both TCR sequencing and RNA sequencing. The diagnosis of Graves' disease was made according to American Thyroid Association guidelines. Patients were recruited from an endocrinology department in Xi'an, China. From each patient, about 9.7 milliliters of peripheral blood was collected into an EDTA anticoagulant tube. Ficoll Paque Plus density gradient separation was used to isolate PBMCs, and no further T cell sorting was performed. An Agilent 2100 Bioanalyzer and agarose gel were used to assess RNA quality, and a NanoDrop 2000 was used to measure RNA concentration. The CDR3 runs 16 amino acids, cysteine and phenylalanine included. CDR3 DNA is the only sequence kept; it has 48 bases, read in frame from the first base. The germline V gene yields MDHEN for CDR1 and SYDVKM for CDR2. Relative to germline, V is missing 3 bases and J is missing 1 base, with 4 bases of the junction outside any gene match.

Overall study outcomes, separate from this receptor: Only the TCR beta chain was sequenced and analyzed. Persistent disease showed preferential use of TRBV28, TRBJ1-2 and TRBJ2-5, whereas newly diagnosed disease favored TRBV20-1 and TRBJ2-1. Persistent patients shared more public clonotypes among themselves (fewer than 3,000) than newly diagnosed patients did (more than 850). The authors noted that the small sample size was a limitation that may lower accuracy. The study examined only peripheral blood because the primary lesion, thyroid tissue, could not be accessed. Compared with newly diagnosed patients, persistent Graves' disease patients had lower TCR Shannon entropy and fewer highly expanded clones, which suggests clonal expansion.

Library generation was performed with multiplex PCR. Sequencing relied on an Illumina HiSeq 4000. CDR3 regions were amplified by Arm-PCR with iRepertoire HTBI primers to construct TCR beta libraries. Before sequencing, the PCR products went through gel purification. The authors' pipeline ran thus. Gene usage analysis of CDR3 amino acid clonotypes relied on the roughly 60 TRBV and fewer than 15 TRBJ segments identified across samples. COPE and FqMerger were used to merge filtered high-quality paired reads into contigs. BLAST was used to align contigs to IMGT TRBV, TRBD and TRBJ reference genes, and CDR3 was defined according to IMGT. Highly expanded clones were defined as clonotypes with a frequency above 0.1%. Shannon entropy was used to measure repertoire diversity, and the Gini coefficient was used to measure V-J evenness. A clonotype found in more than one individual was treated as public. TCRdb ran its own pipeline on the public reads, namely fastp trimming at Q25 and MiXCR clone calling, and kept in-frame beta chains. Rows merge per CDR3 protein into single entries with the most common DNA and genes. In this record, the V and J calls reflect TCRdb's handling and not the investigators' own analysis. The sample table holds 400,000 to 500,000 distinct CDR3 sequences, of which roughly 23% were seen once. The ten largest clones add up to around 15% of the sample.

The receptor comes from a female donor with Graves disease. This sample comprised peripheral blood mononuclear cells (PBMCs), obtained when the disease was refractory, from a patient treated with antithyroid drugs. Rearrangement joined TRBV28 to TRBJ2-5, with TRBD2 identical over 11 junction bases. The CDR3 region has the sequence CASSFTTSGVQETQYF. The bases are TGTGCCAGCAGTTTCACGACTAGCGGGGTCCAAGAGACCCAGTACTTC.